This T cell receptor beta chain was sequenced during a study of cytomegalovirus exposure and HLA in healthy donors. Overall study findings and caveats: By HLA locus, TCR association rates varied in a later analysis, with DRB1 showing the most and HLA-C the fewest.

Remarks on this clone: Its matching antigen is unknown.

The PCR contained 60 Vbeta and 13 Jbeta primers. Measured with immunoSEQ multiplex PCR; TCRdb has only the in-frame clones, and not every one. Found here are nearly 100,000 clones, around 9.6% of them singletons; the top ten hold 5.1%. This CDR3 is built from 15 residues. V was cut by 1 base and J by 0 bases, with 7 bases left in between. Germline V lookup: CDR1 LGHNA, CDR2 YSLEER. The sample was PBMCs. This TCR derives from a man aged 50 or older in good health and CMV-seropositive. The chain has TRBV4-3 and TRBJ2-1, with no clear D. CDR3 region: CASSQGHSSYNEQFF. The CDR3 coding sequence is TGCGCCAGCAGCCAAGGCCACTCCTCCTACAATGAGCAGTTCTTC.